The next 21 T cell receptor beta chains were all read from a single sample in a study of blood T cell repertoires in COVID-19. The table came from immunoSEQ multiplex PCR; TCRdb's copy has only in-frame clones and leaves some out. The sample holds about 190,000 clones, around 90% seen once. What was sequenced was peripheral blood. The receptor source for this set is a human donor in a cohort sampled during active COVID-19.

The chain carries TRBV7-9 and TRBJ2-5, with D perhaps matching TRBD1 (5 bases). The CDR3 has 14 residues. V lost 3 bases, J lost 2 bases, and 10 bases lay in between. Per germline, CDR1 SEHNR and CDR2 FQNEAQ (reference sequence). CDR3 coding DNA: TGTGCCAGCAGCTTTGGACACCTACAAGAGACCCAGTACTTC. Translated, it gives CASSFGHLQETQYF. Drawing the rest from reference TRBV7-9 and TRBJ2-5, the complete variable domain is DTGVSQNPRHKITKRGQNVTFRCDPISEHNRLYWYRQTLGQGPEFLTYFQNEAQLEKSRLLSDRFSAERPKGSFSTLEIQRTEQGDSAMYLCASSFGHLQETQYFGPGTRLLVL.

This rearrangement joins TRBV2 to TRBJ1-5; 7 bases agree with TRBD1. The CDR3 has 14 residues. CDR1 and CDR2 from the germline V gene are SNHLY and FYNNEI. Germline trimming cut 6 bases from V and 8 bases from J; bases unmatched to any gene: 10. This chain's CDR3 is CASSDPGGHEPQHF. CDR3 sequence (DNA): TGTGCCAGCAGCGACCCAGGGGGGCATGAGCCCCAGCATTTT.

This chain links TRBV19 with TRBJ1-3; D is unclear. Looked up from germline, CDR1 is LNHDA and CDR2 is SQIVND (reference sequence). With 6 bases removed from V and 0 bases from J, the gap between germline ends came to 12 bases. This CDR3 has 15 amino acids. The CDR3 is CASRNDWFSGNTIYF. The CDR3 coding sequence is TGTGCCAGTAGAAACGACTGGTTCTCTGGAAACACCATATATTTT.

J is TRBJ1-1 and V is TRBV19; 7 bases align to TRBD1. V was pared by 5 bases and J by 5 bases, with 11 bases of the junction left unmatched. This CDR3 spans 15 amino acids. Germline V gene lookup returns CDR1 LNHDA and CDR2 SQIVND (reference sequence). The CDR3 coding sequence is TGTGCCAGTAGTGGGCGTTACAGGGGTCAAACTGAAGCTTTCTTT. Protein product: CASSGRYRGQTEAFF.

Only one count was recorded for this clone. The CDR3 DNA reads TGTGCCAGCAGTTTAGAACTAGCGGGAGGGCCCACAGATACGCAGTATTTT. Protein product: CASSLELAGGPTDTQYF. The chain recombines TRBV27 with TRBJ2-3; 13 bases map to TRBD2. Germline V gene sequence: CDR1 MNHEY, CDR2 SMNVEV (reference sequence). J lost 2 bases, V lost 2 bases, and 4 bases had no gene match. The CDR3 totals 17 residues.

V is TRBV6-6 and J is TRBJ2-1, with 9 bases aligning to TRBD2. CDR1 is MNHNY and CDR2 is SVGAGI in the germline V gene (reference sequence). Trimming took 6 bases from V and 7 from J; bases not matched to a gene: 13. This CDR3 region has 16 residues. The CDR3 nucleotides are TGTGCCAGCAGGGCCTCGATAGCGGGAGTGGGGAATGAGCAGTTCTTC. Translated, it gives CASRASIAGVGNEQFF.

This clone has just one count. The chain uses TRBV10-2 and TRBJ1-5; TRBD1 matches 9 bases. Trimming took 6 bases from V and 7 from J; bases not matched to a gene: 7. The CDR3 is made up of 14 amino acids. Germline values: CDR1 WSHSY, CDR2 SAAADI. CDR3 coding DNA: TGCGCCAGCAGGGGGGGACAGGGCACACAGCCCCAGCATTTT. Protein: CASRGGQGTQPQHF.

In DNA form, the CDR3 reads TGCGCCAGCAGCGAGACTAGCGGGGGAGACCACGAGCAGTACTTC. Its translation is CASSETSGGDHEQYF. The chain recombines TRBV5-1 with TRBJ2-7; 12 positions agree with TRBD2. This CDR3 contains 15 residues. V lost 4 bases and J lost 5; bases outside the gene matches: 7. Per germline, CDR1 SGHRS and CDR2 YFSETQ.

This rearrangement joins TRBV11-3 to TRBJ2-6; D is ambiguous. Germline CDR1 and CDR2: SGHNT and YENEEA. The V gene lost 5 bases and the J gene lost 2 bases, with 7 bases spanning the gap. This CDR3 is built from 14 residues. The CDR3 reads CASSITAGANVLTF. DNA for the CDR3: TGTGCCAGCAGCATAACTGCTGGGGCCAACGTCCTGACTTTC.

The chain links TRBV5-1 to TRBJ2-5; tentatively, D is TRBD1 (5 bases). Germline V CDR1 and CDR2: SGHRS, YFSETQ. V lost 0 bases, J lost 4 bases, and 13 bases lay in between. This CDR3 is 15 amino acids long. Here the CDR3 reads CASSLGQSLGETQYF. In nucleotides, the CDR3 is TGCGCCAGCAGCTTGGGACAGTCCCTGGGAGAGACCCAGTACTTC.

This CDR3 reads CASSFDRGGETQYF. In DNA form, the CDR3 reads TGTGCCAGCAGCTTCGACCGAGGTGGGGAGACCCAGTACTTC. J is TRBJ2-5 and V is TRBV7-2, with D unresolved. CDR3 size: 14 residues. The germline CDR1 and CDR2 sequences are SGHTA and FQGNSA. The ends were cut back, 3 bases at V and 5 bases at J, with 13 bases in the middle.

As concerns this clone: The same CDR3 arises from other DNA sequences in this sample as well. The CDR3 bases are TGCGCCAGCAGCTTGGGGGCGGGACCGATAACGGATACGCAGTATTTT. As protein: CASSLGAGPITDTQYF. The chain uses TRBV5-1 and TRBJ2-3; perhaps TRBD2 as D (6 bases). The CDR3 extends over 16 amino acids. Trimming stripped 0 bases from V and 6 bases from J, with 17 bases between. Per the germline V gene, CDR1 is SGHRS and CDR2 is YFSETQ.

The chain links TRBV4-1 to TRBJ2-3; 8 nucleotides agree with TRBD2. The V and J ends lost 7 bases and 5 bases, in that order; junction bases with no gene match: 11. The germline V gene encodes CDR1 MGHRA and CDR2 YSYEKL. The CDR3 contains 15 residues. The CDR3 nucleotides are TGCGCCAGCACCCATCTGGGACTAGGCGGAGATACGCAGTATTTT. Translating gives CASTHLGLGGDTQYF.

The chain recombines TRBV27 with TRBJ1-6; 9 bases are a match to TRBD1. Germline assignment: CDR1 MNHEY and CDR2 SMNVEV (reference sequence). The CDR3 length is 15 residues. The J segment lost 4 bases and the V segment lost 3 bases, leaving 1 base of the junction unmatched. CDR3 coding DNA: TGTGCCAGCAGTTTTGGGACAGGGTATAATTCACCCCTCCACTTT. Translating it yields CASSFGTGYNSPLHF.

The CDR3 nucleotides read TGTGCCAGCAGTGGCCGGGGGGCCCGGGATGAAAAACTGTTTTTT. Translated: CASSGRGARDEKLFF. This chain joins TRBV2 and TRBJ1-4; a possible D gene is TRBD1 (6 bases). V lost 4 bases, J lost 6 bases, and 15 bases lay in between. Germline values: CDR1 SNHLY, CDR2 FYNNEI. The CDR3 loop spans 15 amino acids.

The gene calls are TRBV7-8 and TRBJ2-5; D gene unclear. Germline assignment: CDR1 SGHVS and CDR2 FQNEAQ. This CDR3 region has 13 residues. Trimming removed 0 bases from V and 5 bases from J, with 7 bases in between. This chain's CDR3 is CASSLALPETQYF. In nucleotides, the CDR3 is TGTGCCAGCAGCTTAGCCCTTCCGGAGACCCAGTACTTC. Together with reference TRBV7-8 and TRBJ2-5, the CDR3 gives the full variable domain: GAGVSQSPRYKVAKRGQDVALRCDPISGHVSLFWYQQALGQGPEFLTYFQNEAQLDKSGLPSDRFFAERPEGSVSTLKIQRTQQEDSAVYLCASSLALPETQYFGPGTRLLVL.

The chain links TRBV12-3 or TRBV12-4 to TRBJ1-1; a possible D gene is TRBD1 (6 bases). Between the trimmed V and J ends, which lost 9 bases and 1 base, there was a span of 9 bases. The CDR3 has 12 residues. The DNA for the CDR3 is TGTGCCAGTACGGGACAGAACACTGAAGCTTTCTTT. This encodes CASTGQNTEAFF.

The J gene is TRBJ2-2, the V gene TRBV12-2; the DNA was not compared with TRBD2, the D call given in the table. TRBV12-2 is a pseudogene locus. The CDR3 is made up of 19 amino acids. CDR3 residues: CASRLRLSRGLSPTGELFF. CDR3 sequence (DNA): TGTGCAAGTCGCTTAAGGTTAAGCAGGGGACTATCTCCCACCGGGGAGCTGTTTTTT.

V is TRBV7-5 and J is TRBJ1-2; the tabulated D call, TRBD1, remains unverified against the DNA. TRBV7-5 is tagged as a pseudogene. The CDR3 contains 15 residues. The CDR3 here is CARSLRGQLNYGYTF. The DNA of the CDR3 is TGTGCCAGAAGCTTAAGGGGTCAGCTTAACTATGGCTACACCTTC.

In this sample, this clone turned up once. The chain is built from TRBV7-2 and TRBJ2-7; 12 bases line up with TRBD2. Per germline, CDR1 SGHTA and CDR2 FQGNSA. The ends lost 5 bases at V and 6 bases at J; junction bases unmatched: 8. The CDR3 spans 15 residues. CDR3 DNA sequence: TGTGCCAGCAGCCCCGAGACTAGCGGGAGATCCGAGCAGTACTTC. Protein product: CASSPETSGRSEQYF.

The V call is TRBV6-5, the J call TRBJ2-1; tentative D call: TRBD2 (6 bases). Germline V lookup: CDR1 MNHEY, CDR2 SVGAGI. The CDR3 totals 13 residues. The germline V and J ends were trimmed by 7 bases and 6 bases, with 13 bases remaining between them. CDR3 sequence: CASTETRGNEQFF. CDR3 DNA: TGTGCCAGCACCGAGACTAGGGGCAATGAGCAGTTCTTC.